This TCR beta chain was sequenced in a study of T cells expressing NK-cell markers. TCRdb reanalyzed the 5' RACE reads, giving one entry per CDR3 protein sequence and no DNA. The sample has 500,000 to 700,000 distinct CDR3 sequences, and its top ten clones hold approximately 3.6%. On this clonotype itself: Its target is unknown.

Overall study findings and caveats: Of the CD8+ T cells in five or six donors, roughly 1.0-7.0% belonged to dominant NKG2C+ clonotypes.

CDR3 size: 16 residues. In germline, CDR1 is SGHVS, CDR2 FNYEAQ. The sequencing input was blood T cells: a sorted CD56 or NKG2C T cell subset, CD4+ or CD8+ T cells, or bulk PBMC T cells (not recorded which). The chain combines TRBV7-6 with TRBJ2-5; there is no DNA to check the TCRdb D call of TRBD2. This TCR was recovered from a man aged 18 to 29 in good health. This CDR3 is CASSLAAGGVQETQYF.